The next 2 T cell receptor beta chains were all read from a single sample in a study of metastatic and nonmetastatic thyroid tumors. TCRdb re-analyzed the PCR reads through MiXCR. The repertoire holds tens of thousands of clones, with 15% to 18% as singletons. Patients had received no treatment of any kind before thyroid surgery. Sequenced material: blood. All receptors come from a female donor with papillary thyroid cancer or a benign thyroid nodule (not recorded which). Some clones in this sample may be carry-over from other donors' samples.

The sample holds many counts of this clone. The chain links TRBV7-8 to TRBJ2-7; 8 bases map to TRBD2. Germline V gene data show CDR1 as SGHVS and CDR2 as FQNEAQ. CDR3 size: 17 residues. Losses at the gene ends were 3 bases for V and 3 bases for J; bases not matched to a gene: 13. The CDR3 DNA follows: TGTGCCAGCAGCTTGGAGGTGATAGCGGGAACAGGCTACGAGCAGTACTTC. Translation: CASSLEVIAGTGYEQYF.

There are many counts of this clone. The chain has TRBV7-2 and TRBJ2-7; 12 nucleotides line up with TRBD2. This CDR3 has 14 residues. With 4 bases clipped from V and 5 bases from J, the junction kept 3 bases outside the gene matches. Germline assignment: CDR1 SGHTA and CDR2 FQGNSA. CDR3 sequence (DNA): TGTGCCAGCAGCTCGACTAGCGGGAGCCACGAGCAGTACTTC. Its translation is CASSSTSGSHEQYF.